Detailed here is one T cell receptor beta chain. This specimen belongs to a study of blood T cell repertoires in COVID-19. Looking at the study overall: The samples span acute and convalescent COVID-19 from the United States, Italy and Spain.

The germline CDR1 and CDR2 sequences are MDHEN and SYDVKM. The length of the CDR3 is 14 residues. Trimming removed 4 bases at V and 4 bases at J, with 14 bases between. Sequencing was performed with immunoSEQ multiplex PCR; in TCRdb, only in-frame clones are kept and a portion is missing. The data hold over 110,000 clones, with about four fifths observed a single time. The receptor was derived from a human donor in a cohort sampled during active COVID-19. The sample consisted of peripheral blood. This rearrangement joins TRBV28 to TRBJ2-7; D might be TRBD2 (6 bases). The CDR3 region is CASSYPGLGYEQYF. The DNA for the CDR3 is TGTGCCAGCAGTTACCCGGGACTGGGGTACGAGCAGTACTTC.